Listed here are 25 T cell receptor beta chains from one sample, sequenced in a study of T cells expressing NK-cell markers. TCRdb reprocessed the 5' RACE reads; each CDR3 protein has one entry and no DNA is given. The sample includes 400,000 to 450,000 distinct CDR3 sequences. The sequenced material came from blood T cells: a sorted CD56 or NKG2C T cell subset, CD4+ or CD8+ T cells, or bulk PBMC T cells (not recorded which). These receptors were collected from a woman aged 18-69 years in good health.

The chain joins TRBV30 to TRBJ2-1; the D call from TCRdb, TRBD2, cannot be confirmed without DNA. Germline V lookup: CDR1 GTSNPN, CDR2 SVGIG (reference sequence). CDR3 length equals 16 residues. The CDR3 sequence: CAWRSRLAGSYNEQFF.

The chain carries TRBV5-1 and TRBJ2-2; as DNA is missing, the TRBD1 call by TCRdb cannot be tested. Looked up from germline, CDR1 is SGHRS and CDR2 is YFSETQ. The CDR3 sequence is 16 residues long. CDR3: CASSPRGGLDVGELFF.

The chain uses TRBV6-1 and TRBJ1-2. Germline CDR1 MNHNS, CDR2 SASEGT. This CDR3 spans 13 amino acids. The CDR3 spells CASMGSIINGYTF.

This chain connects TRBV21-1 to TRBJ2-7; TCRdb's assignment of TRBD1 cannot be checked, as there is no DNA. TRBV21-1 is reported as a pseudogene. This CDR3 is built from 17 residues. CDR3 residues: CATNQGSRRGSSYEQYF.

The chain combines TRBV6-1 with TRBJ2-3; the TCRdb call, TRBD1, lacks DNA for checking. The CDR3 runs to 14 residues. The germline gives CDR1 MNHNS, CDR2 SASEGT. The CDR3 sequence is CASTAQGATDTQYF.

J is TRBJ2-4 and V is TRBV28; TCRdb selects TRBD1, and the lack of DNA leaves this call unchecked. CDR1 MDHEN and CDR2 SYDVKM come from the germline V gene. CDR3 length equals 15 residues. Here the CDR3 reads CASSQETVAKNIQYF.

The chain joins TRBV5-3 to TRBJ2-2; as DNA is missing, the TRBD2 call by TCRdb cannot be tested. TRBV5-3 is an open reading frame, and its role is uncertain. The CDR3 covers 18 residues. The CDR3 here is CANDNSGGPPIVGGELFF.

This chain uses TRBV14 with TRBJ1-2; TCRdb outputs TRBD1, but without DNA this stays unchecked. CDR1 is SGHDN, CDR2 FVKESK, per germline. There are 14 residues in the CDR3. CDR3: CASSQEGGSYGYTF.

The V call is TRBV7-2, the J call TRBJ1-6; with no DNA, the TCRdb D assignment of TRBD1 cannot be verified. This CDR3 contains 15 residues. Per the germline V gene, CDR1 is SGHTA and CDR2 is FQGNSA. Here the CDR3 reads CASSSQQGNNSPLHF. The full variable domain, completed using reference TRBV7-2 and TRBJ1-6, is GAGVSQSPSNKVTEKGKDVELRCDPISGHTALYWYRQSLGQGLEFLIYFQGNSAPDKSGLPSDRFSAERTGGSVSTLTIQRTQQEDSAVYLCASSSQQGNNSPLHFGNGTRLTVT.

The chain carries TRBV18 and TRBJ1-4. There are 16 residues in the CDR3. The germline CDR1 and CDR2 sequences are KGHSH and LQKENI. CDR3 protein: CASSSTKGATNEKLFF.

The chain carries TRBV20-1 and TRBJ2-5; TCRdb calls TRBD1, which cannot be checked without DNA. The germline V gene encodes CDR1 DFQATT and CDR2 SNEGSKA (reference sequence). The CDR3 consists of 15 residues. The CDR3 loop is CSASDPGQGYETQYF.

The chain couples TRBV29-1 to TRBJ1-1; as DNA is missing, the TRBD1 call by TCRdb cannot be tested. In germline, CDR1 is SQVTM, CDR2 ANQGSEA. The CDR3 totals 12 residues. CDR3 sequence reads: CSGSGVNTEAFF. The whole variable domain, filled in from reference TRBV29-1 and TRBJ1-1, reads SAVISQKPSRDICQRGTSLTIQCQVDSQVTMMFWYRQQPGQSLTLIATANQGSEATYESGFVIDKFPISRPNLTFSTLTVSNMSPEDSSIYLCSGSGVNTEAFFGQGTRLTVV.

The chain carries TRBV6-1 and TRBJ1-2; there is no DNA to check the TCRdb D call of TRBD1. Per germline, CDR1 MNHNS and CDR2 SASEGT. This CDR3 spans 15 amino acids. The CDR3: CASNPSGRTNYGYTF.

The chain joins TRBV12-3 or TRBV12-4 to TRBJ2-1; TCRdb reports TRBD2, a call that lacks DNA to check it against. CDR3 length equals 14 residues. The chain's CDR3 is CASSSGLAVGEQFF.

CDR3 residues: CASKRGGGTEAFF. This sequence joins TRBV28 and TRBJ1-1; TCRdb selects TRBD1, and the lack of DNA leaves this call unchecked. Germline lookup yields CDR1 MDHEN and CDR2 SYDVKM. The CDR3 length is 13 residues.

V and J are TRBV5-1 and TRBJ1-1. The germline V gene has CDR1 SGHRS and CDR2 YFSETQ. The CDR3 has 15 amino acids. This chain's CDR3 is CASSKTLVENTEAFF.

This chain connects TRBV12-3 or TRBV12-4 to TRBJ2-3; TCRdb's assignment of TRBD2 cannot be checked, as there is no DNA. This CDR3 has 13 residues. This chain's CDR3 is CASSFGGVDTQYF.

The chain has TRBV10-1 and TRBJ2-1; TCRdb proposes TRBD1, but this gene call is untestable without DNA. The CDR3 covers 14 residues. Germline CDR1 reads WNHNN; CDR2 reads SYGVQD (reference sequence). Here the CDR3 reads CASSSGTGGNEQFF.

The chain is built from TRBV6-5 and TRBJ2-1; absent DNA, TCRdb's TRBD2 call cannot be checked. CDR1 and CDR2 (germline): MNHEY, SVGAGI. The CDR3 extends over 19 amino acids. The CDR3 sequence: CASSYSGLAGGPKYNEQFF.

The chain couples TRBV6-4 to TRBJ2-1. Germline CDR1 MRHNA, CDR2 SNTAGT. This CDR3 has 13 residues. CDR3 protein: CASSYTSYNEQFF.

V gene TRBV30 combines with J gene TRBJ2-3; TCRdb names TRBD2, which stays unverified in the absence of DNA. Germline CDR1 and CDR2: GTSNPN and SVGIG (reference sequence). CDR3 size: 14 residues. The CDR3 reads CAWSSGTTTDTQYF.

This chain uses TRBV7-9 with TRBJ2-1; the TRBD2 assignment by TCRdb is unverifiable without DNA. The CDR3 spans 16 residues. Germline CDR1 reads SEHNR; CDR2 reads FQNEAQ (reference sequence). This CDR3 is CASSLFPSGLVDEQFF.

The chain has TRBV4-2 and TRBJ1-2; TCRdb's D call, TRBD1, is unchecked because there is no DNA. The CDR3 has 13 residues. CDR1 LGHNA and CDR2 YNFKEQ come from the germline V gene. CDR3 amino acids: CASSQQGAGGYTF.

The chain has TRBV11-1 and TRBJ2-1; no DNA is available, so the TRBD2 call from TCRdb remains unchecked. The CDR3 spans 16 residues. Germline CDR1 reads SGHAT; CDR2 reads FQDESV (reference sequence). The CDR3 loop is CASGKRGLAVGNEQFF.

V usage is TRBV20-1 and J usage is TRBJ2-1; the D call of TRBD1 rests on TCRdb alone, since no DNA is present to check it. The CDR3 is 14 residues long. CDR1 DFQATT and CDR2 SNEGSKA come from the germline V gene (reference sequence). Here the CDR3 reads CSAHNRGGANEQFF.